The rows below give T cell receptor beta chains drawn from one sample of a study of blood T cell repertoires in COVID-19. TCRdb's copy holds only in-frame clones and misses some; the assay was immunoSEQ multiplex PCR. Of roughly 290,000 clones in the sample, 75% to 90% are singletons; the top ten hold 2% to 2.5%. Sequencing was carried out using peripheral blood. The receptors here all came from a woman aged 25 to 39 who had recovered from COVID-19. The CDR3 runs from the conserved cysteine through the conserved F or W. D genes are given only for firm matches. Size values are once, few and many counts, or a class for expanded clones, and some rows have none.

>.|.|TRBV27|TRBJ2-7
TGTGCCAGCAGTCCCTCCCCAGGGATCTCCTACGAGCAGTACTTC
CASSPSPGISYEQYF
>.|TRBD1|TRBV7-8|TRBJ1-6
TGTGCCAGCAGCGTCGACAGGGGGCGGGCACCCCTCCACTTT
CASSVDRGRAPLHF
>.|TRBD2|TRBV5-5|TRBJ2-3
TGTGCCAGCAGCTTGGGGGTACTAGCGGGAGTCCCAGATACGCAGTATTTT
CASSLGVLAGVPDTQYF
>.|.|TRBV28|TRBJ1-2
TGTGCCAGCAGTTTTATGGCAGTCTATGGCTACACCTTC
CASSFMAVYGYTF
>.|TRBD2|TRBV28|TRBJ2-5
TGTGCCAGCAGTCTGCGACTAGCTCGAGAGACCCAGTACTTC
CASSLRLARETQYF
>.|.|TRBV30|TRBJ1-2
TGTGCCTGGACGTCCAGTACTACGAGCTATGGCTACACCTTC
CAWTSSTTSYGYTF
>.|.|TRBV10-3|TRBJ2-1
TGTGCCATCAATAGCAGAGGATCCTACAATGAGCAGTTCTTC
CAINSRGSYNEQFF
>few|TRBD2|TRBV7-9|TRBJ2-3
TGTGCCAGCAGAGCGGGGGGGCCGTTTGCAGATACGCAGTATTTT
CASRAGGPFADTQYF
>.|.|TRBV19|TRBJ1-2
TGCGCCAGTAGTATAGATCATCAGTCTGTTCTGGCCTATGGCTACACCTTC
CASSIDHQSVLAYGYTF
>.|.|TRBV10-1|TRBJ1-3
TGCGCCAGCAGTACAGGGAGCTCTGGAAACACCATATATTTT
CASSTGSSGNTIYF
>.|TRBD1|TRBV6-6|TRBJ1-6
TGTGCCAGCAGTCGCGACAGGGATTATTCACCCCTCCACTTT
CASSRDRDYSPLHF
>.|.|TRBV25-1|TRBJ1-5
TGTGCCAGCAGTGTGCGGGACCCACCTCGAGCTGGTCAGCCCCAGCATTTT
CASSVRDPPRAGQPQHF
>.|TRBD1|TRBV19|TRBJ1-1
TGTGCCAGTAAGACAGGGGGCAACACTGAAGCTTTCTTT
CASKTGGNTEAFF
>once|TRBD2|TRBV5-4|TRBJ2-3
TGTGCCAGCAGCTTGGGGACCCTAGCGGGAGGCACAGATACGCAGTATTTT
CASSLGTLAGGTDTQYF
>.|.|TRBV7-2|TRBJ1-1
TGTGCCAGCAGCTTATTTCGGGGGAAAGCTTTCTTT
CASSLFRGKAFF
>.|.|TRBV5-1|TRBJ2-3
TGCGCCAGCAGCTTAACAGCTACTAGCACAGATACGCAGTATTTT
CASSLTATSTDTQYF
>few|.|TRBV5-4|TRBJ1-2
TGTGCCAGCAGCGCCTCGGGAGCGAGCGGTGGCTACACCTTC
CASSASGASGGYTF
>.|.|TRBV18|TRBJ1-3
TGTGCCAGCTCACGAGACAATGGAAACACCATATATTTT
CASSRDNGNTIYF
>.|.|TRBV6-5|TRBJ2-7
TGTGCCAGCAGTTACGGGGAGGAGCAGTACTTC
CASSYGEEQYF
>.|.|TRBV6-1|TRBJ1-5
TGTGCCAGCAGTGATCGTGGAGGGCGATCCAATTCCCAGCCCCAGCATTTT
CASSDRGGRSNSQPQHF
>.|.|TRBV19|TRBJ2-1
TGTGCCAGTAGTATCTCGAATGAGCAGTTCTTC
CASSISNEQFF
>.|.|TRBV7-2|TRBJ2-1
TGTGCCAGCAGCCCCCTACGCGAGCAGTTCTTC
CASSPLREQFF
>.|TRBD2|TRBV7-2|TRBJ2-7
TGTGCCAGCAGCCCTTCGGGGGGGTACTACGAGCAGTACTTC
CASSPSGGYYEQYF
>.|TRBD2|TRBV19|TRBJ2-3
TGTGCCAGTAGCCTCGGGGGGAGCACAGATACGCAGTATTTT
CASSLGGSTDTQYF
>.|TRBD1|TRBV7-9|TRBJ2-7
TGTGCCAGCAGCTCGACAGGGCCATCCTACGAGCAGTACTTC
CASSSTGPSYEQYF
>.|.|TRBV28|TRBJ2-7
TGTGCCAGCAGTACCTCCAGGGGCTACGAGCAGTACTTC
CASSTSRGYEQYF
>.|TRBD2|TRBV15|TRBJ2-7
TGTGCCACCAGCAGGACGTCTATCGGGGGGTCCTACGAGCAGTACTTC
CATSRTSIGGSYEQYF
>.|.|TRBV19|TRBJ2-1
TGTGCCAGTACCTTTGGACAGAGCTCCTACAATGAGCAGTTCTTC
CASTFGQSSYNEQFF
>once|.|TRBV3-1/TRBV3-2|TRBJ1-1
TGTGCCAGCGCTTTGGCTGGTGAAGCTTTCTTT
CASALAGEAFF
>.|TRBD1|TRBV10-3|TRBJ2-7
TGTGCCATCAGTGAGCCGGGACAGGGTTCCTACGAGCAGTACTTC
CAISEPGQGSYEQYF
>.|.|TRBV21-1|TRBJ2-7
TGTGCCAGCAGCAAAAGGACCGGGACTAGCGAGGAGCAGTACTTC
CASSKRTGTSEEQYF
>.|.|TRBV29-1|TRBJ2-5
TGCAGCGTTGATCTACAGACACAAGAGACCCAGTACTTC
CSVDLQTQETQYF
>.|.|TRBV5-1|TRBJ1-3
TGCGCCAGCAGCAGATCGGACAGCTCTGGAAACACCATATATTTT
CASSRSDSSGNTIYF
>.|.|TRBV27|TRBJ1-1
TGTGCCAGCAGTTTATCGGGCTATGGGAACACTGAAGCTTTCTTT
CASSLSGYGNTEAFF
>.|.|TRBV3-1/TRBV3-2|TRBJ1-3
TGTGCCAGCAGCCAAGAAGCAGGCTCTGGAAACACCATATATTTT
CASSQEAGSGNTIYF
>.|.|TRBV4-1|TRBJ1-1
TGCGCCAGCAGTCGGGCGACAGGGAACACTGAAGCTTTCTTT
CASSRATGNTEAFF
>once|.|TRBV19|TRBJ1-1
TGTGCCAGTAGTATGAATGGGGGACAGAACACTGAAGCTTTCTTT
CASSMNGGQNTEAFF
>few|TRBD2|TRBV6-2/TRBV6-3|TRBJ2-3
TGTGCCAGCAGTACTTTAGCGGGAGGGCCAGATACGCAGTATTTT
CASSTLAGGPDTQYF
>.|.|TRBV10-3|TRBJ2-1
TGTGCCATCAGTGAAGACAACTCCTACAATGAGCAGTTCTTC
CAISEDNSYNEQFF
>.|.|TRBV10-3|TRBJ2-1
TGTGCCATCAGAGGGACTGATAGCTCCTACAATGAGCAGTTCTTC
CAIRGTDSSYNEQFF
>.|.|TRBV5-4|TRBJ1-6
TGTGCCAGCAGCTTGGGTGGGGGCCTGGCTTCACCCCTCCACTTT
CASSLGGGLASPLHF
>few|TRBD2|TRBV29-1|TRBJ2-7
TGCAGCGTTGAAGATGGGACTAGCGGGGACTACGAGCAGTACTTC
CSVEDGTSGDYEQYF
>.|.|TRBV12-3/TRBV12-4|TRBJ2-5
TGTGCCAGCAGTTTGCGGGGAACGGAGACCCAGTACTTC
CASSLRGTETQYF
>.|.|TRBV7-9|TRBJ2-3
TGTGCCAGCACCCTGGCGGGCACAGATACGCAGTATTTT
CASTLAGTDTQYF
>.|TRBD1|TRBV7-2|TRBJ1-1
TGTGCCAGCAGCTTACGACAGGGGACCGCCACTGAAGCTTTCTTT
CASSLRQGTATEAFF
>.|.|TRBV30|TRBJ1-2
TGTGCCTTGTCCTCGAGAGCCCACTATGGCTACACCTTC
CALSSRAHYGYTF
>.|TRBD1|TRBV10-2|TRBJ1-3
TGCGCCAGCAGTCACCTTAGGGACAGGGGAACCGGAAACACCATATATTTT
CASSHLRDRGTGNTIYF